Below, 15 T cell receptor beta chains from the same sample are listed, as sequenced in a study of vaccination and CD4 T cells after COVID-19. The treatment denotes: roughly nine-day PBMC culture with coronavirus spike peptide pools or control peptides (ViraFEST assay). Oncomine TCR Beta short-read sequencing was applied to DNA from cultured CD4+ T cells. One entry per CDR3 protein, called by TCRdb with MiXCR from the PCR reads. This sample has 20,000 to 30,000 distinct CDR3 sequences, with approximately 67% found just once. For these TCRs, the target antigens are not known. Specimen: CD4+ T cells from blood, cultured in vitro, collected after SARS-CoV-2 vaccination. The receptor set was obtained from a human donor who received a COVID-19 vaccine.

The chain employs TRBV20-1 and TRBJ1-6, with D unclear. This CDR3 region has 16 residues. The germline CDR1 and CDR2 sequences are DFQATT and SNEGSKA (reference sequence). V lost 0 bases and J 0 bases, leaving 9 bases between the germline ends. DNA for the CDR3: TGCAGTGCTAGAGATCGTAACTCCTCCTATAATTCACCCCTCCACTTT. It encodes CSARDRNSSYNSPLHF.

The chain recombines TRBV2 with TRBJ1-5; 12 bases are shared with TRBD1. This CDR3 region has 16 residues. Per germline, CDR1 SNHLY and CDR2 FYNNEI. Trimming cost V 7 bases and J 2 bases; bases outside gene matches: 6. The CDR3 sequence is CASTGTGGIRNQPQHF. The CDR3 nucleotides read TGTGCCAGCACCGGGACAGGGGGCATTCGCAATCAGCCCCAGCATTTT. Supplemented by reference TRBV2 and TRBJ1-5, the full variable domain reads EPEVTQTPSHQVTQMGQEVILRCVPISNHLYFYWYRQILGQKVEFLVSFYNNEISEKSEIFDDQFSVERPDGSNFTLKIRSTKLEDSAMYFCASTGTGGIRNQPQHFGDGTRLSIL.

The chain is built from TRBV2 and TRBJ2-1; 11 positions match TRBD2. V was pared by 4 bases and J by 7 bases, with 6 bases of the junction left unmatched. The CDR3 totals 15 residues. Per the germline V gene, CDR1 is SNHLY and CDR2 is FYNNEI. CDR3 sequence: CASSGGSGGANEQFF. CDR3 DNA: TGTGCCAGCAGTGGAGGTAGCGGGGGGGCAAATGAGCAGTTCTTC.

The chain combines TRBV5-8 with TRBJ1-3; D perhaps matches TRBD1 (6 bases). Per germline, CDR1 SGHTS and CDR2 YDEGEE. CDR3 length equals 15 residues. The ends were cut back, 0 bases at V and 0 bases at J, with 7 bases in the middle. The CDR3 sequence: CASSLGTVSGNTIYF. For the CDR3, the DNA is TGTGCCAGCAGCTTGGGGACAGTCTCTGGAAACACCATATATTTT.

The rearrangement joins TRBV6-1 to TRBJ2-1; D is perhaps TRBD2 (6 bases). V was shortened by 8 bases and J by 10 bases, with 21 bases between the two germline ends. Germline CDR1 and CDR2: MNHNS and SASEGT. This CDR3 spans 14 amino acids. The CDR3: CASHTTNRAGEQFF. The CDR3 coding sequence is TGTGCCAGCCATACTACAAATCGTGCGGGGGAGCAGTTCTTC.

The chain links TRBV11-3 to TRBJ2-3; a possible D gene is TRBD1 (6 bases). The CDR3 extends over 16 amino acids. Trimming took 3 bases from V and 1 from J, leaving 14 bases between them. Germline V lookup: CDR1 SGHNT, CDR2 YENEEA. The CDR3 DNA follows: TGTGCCAGCAGCTTTAGAGGGGGTGCGCGCACAGATACGCAGTATTTT. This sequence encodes CASSFRGGARTDTQYF.

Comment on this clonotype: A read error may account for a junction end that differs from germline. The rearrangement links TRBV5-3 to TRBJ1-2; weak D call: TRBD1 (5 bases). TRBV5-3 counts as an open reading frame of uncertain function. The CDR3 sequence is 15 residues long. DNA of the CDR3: TGTGCCAGCAGCTTGGGGGGAGGGCGATACTATGGCTACACCTTC. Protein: CASSLGGGRYYGYTF.

The chain's CDR3 is CASSLLSRNYGYTF. The CDR3 region has the DNA TGTGCCAGCAGCTTATTGAGCAGGAACTATGGCTACACCTTC. This chain uses TRBV7-9 with TRBJ1-2; no firm D call. CDR3 length: 14 residues. Trimming shortened V by 2 bases and J by 2 bases, and 9 bases separated the two germline ends. Germline-derived CDR1 and CDR2 are SEHNR and FQNEAQ (reference sequence).

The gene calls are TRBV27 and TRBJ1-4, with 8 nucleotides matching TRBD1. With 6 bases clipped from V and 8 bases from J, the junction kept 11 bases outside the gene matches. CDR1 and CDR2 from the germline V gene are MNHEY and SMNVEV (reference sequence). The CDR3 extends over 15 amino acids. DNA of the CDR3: TGTGCCAGCAGGGAACGCAGGGGGCGGAAAGAAAAACTGTTTTTT. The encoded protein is CASRERRGRKEKLFF. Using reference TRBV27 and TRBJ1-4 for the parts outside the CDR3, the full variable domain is EAQVTQNPRYLITVTGKKLTVTCSQNMNHEYMSWYRQDPGLGLRQIYYSMNVEVTDKGDVPEGYKVSRKEKRNFPLILESPSPNQTSLYFCASRERRGRKEKLFFGSGTQLSVL.

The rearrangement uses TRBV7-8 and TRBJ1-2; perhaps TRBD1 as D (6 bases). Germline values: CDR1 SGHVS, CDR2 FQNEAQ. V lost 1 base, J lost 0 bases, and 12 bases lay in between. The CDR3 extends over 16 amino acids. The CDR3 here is CASSLVAGATNYGYTF. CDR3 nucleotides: TGTGCCAGCAGCTTAGTGGCAGGGGCGACTAACTATGGCTACACCTTC. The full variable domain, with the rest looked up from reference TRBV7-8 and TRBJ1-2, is GAGVSQSPRYKVAKRGQDVALRCDPISGHVSLFWYQQALGQGPEFLTYFQNEAQLDKSGLPSDRFFAERPEGSVSTLKIQRTQQEDSAVYLCASSLVAGATNYGYTFGSGTRLTVV.

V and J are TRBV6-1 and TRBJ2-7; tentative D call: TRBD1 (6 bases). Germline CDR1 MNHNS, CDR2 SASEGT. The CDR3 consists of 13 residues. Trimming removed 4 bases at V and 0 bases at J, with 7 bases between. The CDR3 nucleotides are TGTGCCAGCAGTGGGGACAACTCCTACGAGCAGTACTTC. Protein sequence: CASSGDNSYEQYF.

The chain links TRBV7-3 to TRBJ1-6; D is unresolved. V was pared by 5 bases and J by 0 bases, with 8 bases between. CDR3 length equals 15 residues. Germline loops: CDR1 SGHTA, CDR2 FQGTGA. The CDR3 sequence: CASSAVASYNSPLHF. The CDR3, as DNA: TGTGCCAGCAGCGCGGTGGCCTCCTATAATTCACCCCTCCACTTT.

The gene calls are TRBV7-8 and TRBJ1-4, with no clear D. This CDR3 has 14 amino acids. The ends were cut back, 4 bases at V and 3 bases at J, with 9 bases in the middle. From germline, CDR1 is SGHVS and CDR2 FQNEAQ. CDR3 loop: CASSWARSNEKLFF. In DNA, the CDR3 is TGTGCCAGCAGCTGGGCACGATCTAATGAAAAACTGTTTTTT.

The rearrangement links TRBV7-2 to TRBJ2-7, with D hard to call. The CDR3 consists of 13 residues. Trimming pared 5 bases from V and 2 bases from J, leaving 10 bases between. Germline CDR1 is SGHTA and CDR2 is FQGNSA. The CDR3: CASSPANPYEQYF. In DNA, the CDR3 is TGTGCCAGCAGCCCCGCGAACCCCTACGAGCAGTACTTC.

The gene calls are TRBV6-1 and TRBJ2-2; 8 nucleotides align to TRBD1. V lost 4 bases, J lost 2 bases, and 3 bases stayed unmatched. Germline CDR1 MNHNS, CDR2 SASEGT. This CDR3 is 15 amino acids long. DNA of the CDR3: TGTGCCAGCAGTGCTCAGGGGGCTAACACCGGGGAGCTGTTTTTT. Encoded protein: CASSAQGANTGELFF.